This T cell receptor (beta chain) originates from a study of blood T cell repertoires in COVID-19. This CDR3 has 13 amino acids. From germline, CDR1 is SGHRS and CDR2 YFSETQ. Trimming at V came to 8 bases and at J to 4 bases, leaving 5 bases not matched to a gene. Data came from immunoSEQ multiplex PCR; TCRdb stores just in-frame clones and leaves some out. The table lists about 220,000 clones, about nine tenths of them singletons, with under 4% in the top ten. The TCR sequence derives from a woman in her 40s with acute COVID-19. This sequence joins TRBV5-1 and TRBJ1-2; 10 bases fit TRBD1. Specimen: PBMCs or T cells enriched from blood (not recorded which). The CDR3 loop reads CASTRDRGYGYTF. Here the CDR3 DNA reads TGCGCCAGTACCCGGGACAGGGGCTATGGCTACACCTTC.